This T cell receptor (beta chain) emerged from a study of T cells in Graves' hyperthyroidism and ophthalmopathy. RNA transcripts yielded amplified TCR beta CDR3 regions. Researchers ran a first-round RT-PCR on the TCR CDR3 using the HTBI primer set. Each CDR3 protein is one row after TCRdb ran MiXCR on the multiplex PCR reads. The sample contains 400,000 or so distinct CDR3 sequences, about 14% of which appear only once. This clonotype showed up many times. There are 20 residues in the CDR3. J was trimmed by 0 bases and V by 6 bases; bases with no gene match: 22. Germline lookup yields CDR1 MNHGY and CDR2 SVAAGI.

Sequencing input: blood. V usage is TRBV6-9 and J usage is TRBJ2-7; 8 bases line up with TRBD2. The clonotype comes from a man in his fifties with Graves' ophthalmopathy. The chain's CDR3 is CASSLNNGTRELEPSYEQYF. The CDR3 DNA is TGTGCCAGCAGCCTAAACAACGGGACTAGAGAACTAGAGCCCTCCTACGAGCAGTACTTC.